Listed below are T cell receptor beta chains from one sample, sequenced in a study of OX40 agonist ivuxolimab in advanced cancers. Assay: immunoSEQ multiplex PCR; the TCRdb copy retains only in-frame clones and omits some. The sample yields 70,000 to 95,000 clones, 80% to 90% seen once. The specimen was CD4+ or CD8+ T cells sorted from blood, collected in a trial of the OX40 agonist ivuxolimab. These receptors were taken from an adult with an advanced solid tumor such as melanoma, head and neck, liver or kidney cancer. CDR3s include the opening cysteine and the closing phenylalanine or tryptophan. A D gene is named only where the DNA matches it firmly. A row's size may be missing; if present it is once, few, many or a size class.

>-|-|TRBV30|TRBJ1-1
TGTGCCTGGAGCCCCCTGGGGTTGAGCACTGAAGCTTTCTTT
CAWSPLGLSTEAFF
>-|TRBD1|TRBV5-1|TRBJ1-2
TGCGCCAGCAGCGCAACCGGGACAGGGGAAGGCTACACCTTC
CASSATGTGEGYTF
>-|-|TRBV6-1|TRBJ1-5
TGTGCCAGCAGTGAATTGAGGGTTAGCAATCAGCCCCAGCATTTT
CASSELRVSNQPQHF
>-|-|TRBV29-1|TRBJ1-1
TGCAGCGTTGAAAATCGGAGGCGGACACTTGGGTACACTGAAGCTTTCTTT
CSVENRRRTLGYTEAFF
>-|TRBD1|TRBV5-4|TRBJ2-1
TGTGCCAGCAGCTTAACAGGGGCCTCCTACAATGAGCAGTTCTTC
CASSLTGASYNEQFF
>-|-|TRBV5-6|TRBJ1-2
TGTGCCAGCAGCTTGGAGCAGGCGGTAGAAGGCTACACCTTC
CASSLEQAVEGYTF
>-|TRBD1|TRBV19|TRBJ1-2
TGTGCCAGTATAGAGACCGCAGGGGGGTATGGCTACACCTTC
CASIETAGGYGYTF
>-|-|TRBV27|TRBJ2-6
TGTGCCAGCTCCGACCTCTCTGGGGCCAACGTCCTGACTTTC
CASSDLSGANVLTF
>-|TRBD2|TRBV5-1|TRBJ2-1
TGCGCCAGCAGCTTGGAATCTAGCGGGTACAATGAGCAGTTCTTC
CASSLESSGYNEQFF
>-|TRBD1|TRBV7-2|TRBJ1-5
TGTGCCAGCAGCTTCAGGGGGCGCGATCAGCCCCAGCATTTT
CASSFRGRDQPQHF
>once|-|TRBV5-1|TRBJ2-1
TGCGCCAGCAGCTTGAGGGGGAACCCCCTTTACAATGAGCAGTTCTTC
CASSLRGNPLYNEQFF
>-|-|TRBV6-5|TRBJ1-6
TGTGCCAGCAGTTACTTGGCCTTTAAGGACTCACCCCTCCACTTT
CASSYLAFKDSPLHF
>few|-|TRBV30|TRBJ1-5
TGTGCCTGGAGTTTACTGGGTAATCAGCCCCAGCATTTT
CAWSLLGNQPQHF
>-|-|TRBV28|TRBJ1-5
TGTGCCAGCAGCCGACGCTACAGGGTCAATCAGCCCCAGCATTTT
CASSRRYRVNQPQHF
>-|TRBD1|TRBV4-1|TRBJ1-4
TGCGCCAGCAGCCAAGTACAGGGGTACACTAATGAAAAACTGTTTTTT
CASSQVQGYTNEKLFF
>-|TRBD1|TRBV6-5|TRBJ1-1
TGTGCCAGCAGTTACCCCCGAACAGGGGGCAACACTGAAGCTTTCTTT
CASSYPRTGGNTEAFF
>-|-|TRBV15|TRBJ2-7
TGTGCCACCAGCCCCCCGGGTACACCGGCCTACGAGCAGTACTTC
CATSPPGTPAYEQYF
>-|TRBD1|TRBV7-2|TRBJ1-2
TGTGCCAGCAGCTTAGATAATGACAGGGGGCGGATCTATGGCTACACCTTC
CASSLDNDRGRIYGYTF
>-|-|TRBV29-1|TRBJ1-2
TGCAGCGTCCGGGGCCCCCGGGGCTACACCTTC
CSVRGPRGYTF